This TCR beta chain came from a study of CD4 T cells in relation to SARS-CoV-2 and coronaviruses. CD4+ T cells from unexposed donors were obtained before the COVID-19 pandemic (2011-2018). CD4+ T cells were isolated from the cells after more than nine days of culture. Worth noting for this clone: Its cognate antigen is unknown.

Data came from immunoSEQ multiplex PCR; TCRdb stores just in-frame clones and leaves some out. The data contain approximately 17,000 clones, roughly three quarters of them singletons. V lost 5 bases to trimming and J lost 3 bases, with 14 bases between them. Germline V lookup: CDR1 SGHNT, CDR2 YENEEA. The length of the CDR3 is 15 residues. This TCR came from a human donor in good health. The chain carries TRBV11-3 and TRBJ2-1, with a weak D call TRBD2 (7 bases). The specimen sequenced was CD4+ T cells from PBMCs, cultured in vitro. CDR3 amino acids: CASSVRGAGYNEQFF. In nucleotides, the CDR3 is TGTGCCAGCAGCGTACGGGGGGCAGGCTACAATGAGCAGTTCTTC.